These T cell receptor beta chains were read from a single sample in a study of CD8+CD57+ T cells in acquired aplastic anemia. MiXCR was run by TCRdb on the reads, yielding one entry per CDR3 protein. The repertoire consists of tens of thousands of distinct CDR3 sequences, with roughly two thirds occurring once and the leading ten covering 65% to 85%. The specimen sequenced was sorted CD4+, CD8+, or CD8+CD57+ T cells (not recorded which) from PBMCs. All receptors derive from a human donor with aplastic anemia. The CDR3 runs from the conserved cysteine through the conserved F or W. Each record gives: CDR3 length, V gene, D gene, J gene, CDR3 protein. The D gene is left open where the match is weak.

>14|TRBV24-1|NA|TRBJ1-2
CATSDRAELTGYTF
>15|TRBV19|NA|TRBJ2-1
CASGDGDGTYNEQFF
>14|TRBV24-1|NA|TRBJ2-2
CATSLSGDTGELFF
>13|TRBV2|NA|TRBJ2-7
CASRGDGTGEQYF
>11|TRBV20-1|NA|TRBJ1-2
CSARLQPGYTF
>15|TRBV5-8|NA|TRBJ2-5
CASSVGDGPQETQYF
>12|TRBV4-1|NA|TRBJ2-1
CASSSVGDEQFF
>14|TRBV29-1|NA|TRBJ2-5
CSVSRTELRETQYF
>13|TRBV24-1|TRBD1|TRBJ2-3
CATQDRVRDTQYF
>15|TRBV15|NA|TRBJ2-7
CATSRGGDSSYEQYF
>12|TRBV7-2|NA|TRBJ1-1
CASSVRGTEAFF
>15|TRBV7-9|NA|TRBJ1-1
CASSISGPENTEAFF
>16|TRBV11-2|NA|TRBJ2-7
CASSPANDVGTYEQYF
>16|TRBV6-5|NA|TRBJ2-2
CASSYLRFGNAGELFF
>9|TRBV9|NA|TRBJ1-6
CASGSPLHF
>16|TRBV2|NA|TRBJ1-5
CASSSEQFEGNQPQHF
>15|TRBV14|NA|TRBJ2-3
CASSPVGFSTDTQYF
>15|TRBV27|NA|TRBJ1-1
CASSLGSGFRTEAFF
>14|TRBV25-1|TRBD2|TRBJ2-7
CASVRTSGGYEQYF
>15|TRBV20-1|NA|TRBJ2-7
CSARDPQGGGYEQYF
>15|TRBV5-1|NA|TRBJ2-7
CASSQLRGSSYEQYF
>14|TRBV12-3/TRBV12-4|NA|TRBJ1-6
CASRFRDHNSPLHF
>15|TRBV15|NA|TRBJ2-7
CATSREGLSSYEQYF
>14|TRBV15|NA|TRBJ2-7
CATKSGRGTDEQYF
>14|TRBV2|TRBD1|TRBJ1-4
CASKPDRTNEKLFF
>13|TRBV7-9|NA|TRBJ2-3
CASRPSETDTQYF
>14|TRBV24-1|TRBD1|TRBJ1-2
CATSDGGQGDGYTF
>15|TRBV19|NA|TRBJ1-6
CASSIYSSYNSPLHF
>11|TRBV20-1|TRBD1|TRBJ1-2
CSAYDRDGYTF
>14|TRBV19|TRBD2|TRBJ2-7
CASSVGLASYEQYF
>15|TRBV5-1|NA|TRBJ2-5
CASSLAMGAEETQYF
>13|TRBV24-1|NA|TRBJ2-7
CATSAPSSYEQYF
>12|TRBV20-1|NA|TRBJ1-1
CSAKEGGTEAFF
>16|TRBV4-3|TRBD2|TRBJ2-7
CASSQAHGGGRYEQYF
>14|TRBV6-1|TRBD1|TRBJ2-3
CASSAGQGADTQYF
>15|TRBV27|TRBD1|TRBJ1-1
CASRGRDRGFNEAFF
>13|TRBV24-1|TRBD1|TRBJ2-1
CATNPGTGKKQFF
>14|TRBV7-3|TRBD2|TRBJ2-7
CASSSGLVYNEQYF
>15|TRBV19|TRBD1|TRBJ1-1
CAIRRQGLLNTEAFF
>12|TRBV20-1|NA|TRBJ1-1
CSARQGQSEAFF